This T cell receptor (beta chain) stems from a study of cytomegalovirus exposure and HLA in healthy donors. The study, taken as a whole, reports: Subsequent analysis found a tendency for first-cohort TCR clusters to co-occur within the approximately 130 validation repertoires. Testing in vitro showed a few CMV-associated chains specific for CMV antigens. Overall, roughly 160 TCR beta chains were annotated as cytomegalovirus-associated. Accounts indicate the classifier identified cytomegalovirus status with strong specificity and sensitivity.

Method: immunoSEQ multiplex PCR; TCRdb's copy keeps in-frame clones and lacks some. The sample contains approximately 150,000 clones, about four fifths of which appear only once. As regards this clone: The antigen is not known.

V was pared by 6 bases and J by 0 bases, with 15 bases between. CDR1 and CDR2 from the germline V gene are MGHRA and YSYEKL. This CDR3 is built from 16 residues. The TCR comes from a man aged 25 to 45 in good health and CMV-seropositive. What was sequenced was PBMCs. The V and J genes are TRBV4-1 and TRBJ1-3; D uncertain. The DNA for the CDR3 is TGCGCCAGCAGTGTTATCTTCGGGAGCTCTGGAAACACCATATATTTT. Its protein product is CASSVIFGSSGNTIYF.